This TCR beta chain was profiled in a study of blood T cell repertoires in COVID-19. Study overall: Specimens from acute and convalescent COVID-19 originated in the United States, Italy and Spain. In each case, the material was cDNA or gDNA derived from T cells, B-cell-depleted T cells, or PBMCs.

In the source study's methods: Reference gene primer amplification gave nucleated cell count estimates. Generated by immunoSEQ multiplex PCR, the TCRdb table keeps only in-frame clones and is missing some. Clone size and the V and J calls come from that table; the DNA yielded D and trimming. The table lists 200,000 to 250,000 clones, approximately 86% of them singletons. Trimming stripped 4 bases from V and 9 bases from J, with 16 bases between. In germline, CDR1 is MNHEY, CDR2 SVGAGI. This CDR3 contains 15 residues. This clonotype was sampled from a woman aged 25 to 45 with COVID-19, enrolled during active disease. Sequencing used peripheral blood. This rearrangement joins TRBV6-5 to TRBJ1-6, with D maybe TRBD1 (6 bases). The chain's CDR3 is CASSSGQKGRSPLHF. For the CDR3, the DNA is TGTGCCAGCAGTTCCGGACAGAAGGGACGTTCACCCCTCCACTTT.